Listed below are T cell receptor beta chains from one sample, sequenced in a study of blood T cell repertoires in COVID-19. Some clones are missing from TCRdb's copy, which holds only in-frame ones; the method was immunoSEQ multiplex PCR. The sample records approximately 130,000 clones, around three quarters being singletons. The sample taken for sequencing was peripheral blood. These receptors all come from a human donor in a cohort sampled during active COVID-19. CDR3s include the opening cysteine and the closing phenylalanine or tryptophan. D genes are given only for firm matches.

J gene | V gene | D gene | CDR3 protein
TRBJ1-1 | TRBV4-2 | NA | CASSQGSVDTEAFF
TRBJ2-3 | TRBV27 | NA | CASSLFYLADTQYF
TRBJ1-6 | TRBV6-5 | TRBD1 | CASSYRRQGSPLHF
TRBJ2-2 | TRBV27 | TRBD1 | CASRQGTNTGELFF
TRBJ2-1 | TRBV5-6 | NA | CASSSVGGTYNEQFF
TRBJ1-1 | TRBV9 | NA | CASSVGGRATEAFF
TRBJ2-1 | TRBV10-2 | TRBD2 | CASSELAGGPYNEQFF
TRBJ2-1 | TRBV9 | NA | CASSASVSDYNEQFF
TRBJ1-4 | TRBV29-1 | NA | CSVGTYSGSREKLFF
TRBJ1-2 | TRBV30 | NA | CAWSHTSSNYGYTF
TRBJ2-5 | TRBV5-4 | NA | CASSLGTAQETQYF
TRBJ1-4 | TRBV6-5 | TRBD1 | CASSLDRSNEKLFF
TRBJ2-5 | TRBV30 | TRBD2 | CAWSLITSAETQYF
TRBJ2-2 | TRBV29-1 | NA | CSVSESWAGTGELFF
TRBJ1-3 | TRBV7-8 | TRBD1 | CASSNYGQGGPGNTIYF
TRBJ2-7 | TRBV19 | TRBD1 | CASSPDRASYEQYF
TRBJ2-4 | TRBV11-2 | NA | CASSLSRVAKNIQYF
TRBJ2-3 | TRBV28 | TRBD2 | CASSLSVGGVKLGRDTDTQYF
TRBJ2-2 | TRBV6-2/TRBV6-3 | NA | CASSYSSYDTGELFF
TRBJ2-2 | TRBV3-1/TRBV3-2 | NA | CASSQVLGELFF
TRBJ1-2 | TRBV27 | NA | CASSPYSGGYTF